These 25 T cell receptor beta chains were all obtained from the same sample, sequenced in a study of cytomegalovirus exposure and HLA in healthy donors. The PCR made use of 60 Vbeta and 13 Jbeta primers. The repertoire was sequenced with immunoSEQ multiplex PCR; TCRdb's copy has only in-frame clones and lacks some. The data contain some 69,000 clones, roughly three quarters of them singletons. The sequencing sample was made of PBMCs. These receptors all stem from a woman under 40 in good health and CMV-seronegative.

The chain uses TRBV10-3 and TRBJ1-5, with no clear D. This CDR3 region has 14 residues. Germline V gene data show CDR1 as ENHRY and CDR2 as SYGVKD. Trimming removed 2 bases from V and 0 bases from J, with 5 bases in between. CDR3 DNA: TGTGCCATCAGTGAGACTTATAGCAATCAGCCCCAGCATTTT. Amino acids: CAISETYSNQPQHF.

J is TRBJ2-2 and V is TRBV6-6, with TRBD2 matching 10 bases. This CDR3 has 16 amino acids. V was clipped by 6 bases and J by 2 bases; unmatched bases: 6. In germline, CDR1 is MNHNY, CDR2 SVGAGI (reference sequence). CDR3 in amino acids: CASRSGTSVNTGELFF. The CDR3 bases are TGTGCCAGCAGATCCGGGACTAGCGTTAACACCGGGGAGCTGTTTTTT.

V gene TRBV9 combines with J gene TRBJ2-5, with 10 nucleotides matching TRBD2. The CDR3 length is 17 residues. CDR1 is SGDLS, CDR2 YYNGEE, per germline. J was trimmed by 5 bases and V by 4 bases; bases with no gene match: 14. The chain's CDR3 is CASSKTSGIILGETQYF. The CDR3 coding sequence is TGTGCCAGCAGCAAAACTAGCGGGATTATACTTGGGGAGACCCAGTACTTC.

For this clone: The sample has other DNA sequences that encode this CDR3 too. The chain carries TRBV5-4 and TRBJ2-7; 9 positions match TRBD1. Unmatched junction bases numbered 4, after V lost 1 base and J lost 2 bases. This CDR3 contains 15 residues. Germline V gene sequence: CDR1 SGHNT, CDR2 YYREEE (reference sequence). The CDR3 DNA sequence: TGTGCCAGCAGCTTGCCCGGACAGGGGACCTACGAGCAGTACTTC. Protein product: CASSLPGQGTYEQYF.

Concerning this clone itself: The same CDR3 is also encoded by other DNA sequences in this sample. The CDR3 nucleotides are TGTGCCAGCAGCGACAGGGGTTCGGGTGAAAAACTGTTTTTT. It is translated as CASSDRGSGEKLFF. This sequence joins TRBV25-1 and TRBJ1-4; 8 nucleotides agree with TRBD1. The CDR3 runs to 14 residues. In germline, CDR1 is MGHDK, CDR2 SYGVNS. V trimming: 6 bases; J trimming: 7 bases; junction bases outside the gene matches: 7.

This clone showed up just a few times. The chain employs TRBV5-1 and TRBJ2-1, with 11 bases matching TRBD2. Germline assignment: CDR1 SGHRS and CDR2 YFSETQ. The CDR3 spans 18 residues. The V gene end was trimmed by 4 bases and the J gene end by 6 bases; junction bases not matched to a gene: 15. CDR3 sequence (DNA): TGCGCCAGCAGCCCCCTCTCCTTTACTAGCGGGAGAACCAATGAGCAGTTCTTC. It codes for CASSPLSFTSGRTNEQFF.

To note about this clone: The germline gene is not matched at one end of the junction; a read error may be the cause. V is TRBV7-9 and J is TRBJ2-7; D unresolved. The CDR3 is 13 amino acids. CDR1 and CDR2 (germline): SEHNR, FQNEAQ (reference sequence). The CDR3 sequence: CSSSPSSSYEQYF. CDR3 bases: TGTTCCAGCAGCCCTAGTTCTAGTTACGAGCAGTACTTC.

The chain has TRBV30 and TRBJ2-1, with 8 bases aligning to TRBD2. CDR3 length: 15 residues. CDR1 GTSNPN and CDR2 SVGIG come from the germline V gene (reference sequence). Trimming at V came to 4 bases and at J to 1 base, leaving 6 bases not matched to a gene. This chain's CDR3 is CAWKTLAGSYNEQFF. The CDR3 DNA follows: TGTGCCTGGAAGACCTTAGCGGGGTCCTACAATGAGCAGTTCTTC.

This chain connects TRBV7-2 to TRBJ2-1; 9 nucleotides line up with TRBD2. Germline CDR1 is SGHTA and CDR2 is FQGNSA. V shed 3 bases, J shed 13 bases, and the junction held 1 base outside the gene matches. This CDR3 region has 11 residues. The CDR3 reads CASSLTSGQFF. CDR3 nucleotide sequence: TGTGCCAGCAGCTTGACTAGCGGCCAGTTCTTC.

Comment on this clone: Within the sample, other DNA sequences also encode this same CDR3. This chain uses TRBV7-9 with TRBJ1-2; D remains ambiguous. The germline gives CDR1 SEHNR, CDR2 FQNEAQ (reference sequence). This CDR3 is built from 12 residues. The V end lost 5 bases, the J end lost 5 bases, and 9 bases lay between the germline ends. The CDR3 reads CASSVESYGYTF. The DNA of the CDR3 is TGTGCCAGCAGCGTGGAGTCTTATGGCTACACCTTC. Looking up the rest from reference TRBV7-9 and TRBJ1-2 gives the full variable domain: DTGVSQNPRHKITKRGQNVTFRCDPISEHNRLYWYRQTLGQGPEFLTYFQNEAQLEKSRLLSDRFSAERPKGSFSTLEIQRTEQGDSAMYLCASSVESYGYTFGSGTRLTVV.

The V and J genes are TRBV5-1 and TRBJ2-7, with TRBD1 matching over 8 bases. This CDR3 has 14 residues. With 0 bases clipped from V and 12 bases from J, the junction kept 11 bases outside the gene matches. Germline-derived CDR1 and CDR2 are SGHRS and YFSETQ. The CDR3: CASSLDLGQGVWYF. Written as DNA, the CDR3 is TGCGCCAGCAGCTTGGACCTCGGACAGGGTGTCTGGTACTTC.

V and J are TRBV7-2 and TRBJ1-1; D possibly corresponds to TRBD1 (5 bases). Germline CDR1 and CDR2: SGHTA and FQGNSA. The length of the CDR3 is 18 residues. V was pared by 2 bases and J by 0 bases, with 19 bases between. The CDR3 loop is CASSLPVWWGLMNTEAFF. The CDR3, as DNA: TGTGCCAGCAGCTTACCAGTATGGTGGGGCCTAATGAACACTGAAGCTTTCTTT.

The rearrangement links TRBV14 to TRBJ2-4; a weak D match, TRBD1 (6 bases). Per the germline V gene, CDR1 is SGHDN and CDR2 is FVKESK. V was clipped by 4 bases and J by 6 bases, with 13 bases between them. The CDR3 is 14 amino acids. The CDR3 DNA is TGTGCCAGCAGCCGACCGGGGACATCAAACATTCAGTACTTC. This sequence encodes CASSRPGTSNIQYF.

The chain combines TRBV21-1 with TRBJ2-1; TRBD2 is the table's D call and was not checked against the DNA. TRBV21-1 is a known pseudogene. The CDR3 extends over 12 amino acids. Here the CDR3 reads CASSTGGDEQFF. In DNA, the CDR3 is TGTGCCAGCTCCACCGGGGGAGATGAGCAGTTCTTC.

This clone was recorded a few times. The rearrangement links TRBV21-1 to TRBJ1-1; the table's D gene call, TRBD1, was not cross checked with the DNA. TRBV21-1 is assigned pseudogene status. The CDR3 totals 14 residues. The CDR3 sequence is CASILTGKNTEAFF. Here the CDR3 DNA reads TGTGCCAGCATATTGACAGGGAAGAACACTGAAGCTTTCTTT.

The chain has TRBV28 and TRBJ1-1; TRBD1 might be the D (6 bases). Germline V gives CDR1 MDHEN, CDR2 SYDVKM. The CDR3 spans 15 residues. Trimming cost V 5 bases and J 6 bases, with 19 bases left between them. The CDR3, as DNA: TGTGCCAGCAGTGGGGCAGGGGCGCAAGTCGCTGAAGCTTTCTTT. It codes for CASSGAGAQVAEAFF.

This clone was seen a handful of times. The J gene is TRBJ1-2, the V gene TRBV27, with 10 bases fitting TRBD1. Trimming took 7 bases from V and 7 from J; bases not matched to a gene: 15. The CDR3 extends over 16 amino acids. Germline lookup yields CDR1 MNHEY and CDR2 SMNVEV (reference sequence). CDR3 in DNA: TGTGCCAGCACCCGATACGGGACAGGGGACAGTGGTGGCTACACCTTC. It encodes CASTRYGTGDSGGYTF.

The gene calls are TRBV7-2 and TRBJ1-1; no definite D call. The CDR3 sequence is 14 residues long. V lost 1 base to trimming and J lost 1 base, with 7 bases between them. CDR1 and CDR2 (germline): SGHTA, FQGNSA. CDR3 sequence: CASSLERSNTEAFF. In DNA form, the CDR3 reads TGTGCCAGCAGCTTAGAACGGTCGAACACTGAAGCTTTCTTT.

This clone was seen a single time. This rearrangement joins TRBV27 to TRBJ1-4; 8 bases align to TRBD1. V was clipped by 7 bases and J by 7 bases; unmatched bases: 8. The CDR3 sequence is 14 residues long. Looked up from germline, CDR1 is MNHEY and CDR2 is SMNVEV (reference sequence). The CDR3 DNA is TGTGCCAGCACCCCAGGGGGCATGGGTGAAAAACTGTTTTTT. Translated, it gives CASTPGGMGEKLFF.

CDR3 nucleotides: TGTGCCAGAAGCCTACGGACAGGGAGCGGAAGACCCTACGAGCAGTACGTC. This codes for CARSLRTGSGRPYEQYV. The chain joins TRBV5-3 to TRBJ2-7, with 8 bases lining up with TRBD1. TRBV5-3 is treated as an ORF (open reading frame) with a function not yet certain. This CDR3 has 17 amino acids. With 4 bases clipped from V and 2 bases from J, the junction kept 14 bases outside the gene matches.

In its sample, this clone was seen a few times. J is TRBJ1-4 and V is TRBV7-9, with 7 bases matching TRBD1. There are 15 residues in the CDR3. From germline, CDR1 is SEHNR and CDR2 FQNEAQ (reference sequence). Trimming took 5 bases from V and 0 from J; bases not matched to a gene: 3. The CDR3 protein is CASSPGQPTNEKLFF. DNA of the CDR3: TGTGCCAGCAGCCCGGGACAGCCAACTAATGAAAAACTGTTTTTT.

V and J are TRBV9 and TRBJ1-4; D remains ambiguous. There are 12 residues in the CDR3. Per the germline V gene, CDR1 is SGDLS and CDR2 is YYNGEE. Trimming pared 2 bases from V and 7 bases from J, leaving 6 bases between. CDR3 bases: TGTGCCAGCAGCGTCACCGGTGAAAAACTGTTTTTT. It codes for CASSVTGEKLFF.

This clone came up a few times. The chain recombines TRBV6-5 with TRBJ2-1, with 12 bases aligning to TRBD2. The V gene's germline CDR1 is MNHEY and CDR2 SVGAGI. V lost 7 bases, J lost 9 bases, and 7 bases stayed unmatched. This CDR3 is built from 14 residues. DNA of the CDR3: TGTGCCAGCACTAAGGGACTAGCGGGCGGTGAGCAGTTCTTC. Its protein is CASTKGLAGGEQFF.

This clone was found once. The CDR3 loop reads CASSLGSGGYMETQYF. In DNA, the CDR3 is TGTGCCAGCAGTTTGGGTAGCGGGGGGTATATGGAGACCCAGTACTTC. The chain employs TRBV27 and TRBJ2-5; 10 bases line up with TRBD2. The CDR3 runs 16 residues. Germline CDR1 reads MNHEY; CDR2 reads SMNVEV (reference sequence). V shed 3 bases, J shed 5 bases, and the junction held 9 bases outside the gene matches.

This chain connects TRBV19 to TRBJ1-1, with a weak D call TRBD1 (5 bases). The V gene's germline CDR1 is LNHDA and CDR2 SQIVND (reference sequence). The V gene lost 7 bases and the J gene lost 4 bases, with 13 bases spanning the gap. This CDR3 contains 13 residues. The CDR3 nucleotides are TGTGCCAGTACCGGGGACTCCGTCACTGAAGCTTTCTTT. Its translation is CASTGDSVTEAFF. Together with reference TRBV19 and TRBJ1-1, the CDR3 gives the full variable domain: DGGITQSPKYLFRKEGQNVTLSCEQNLNHDAMYWYRQDPGQGLRLIYYSQIVNDFQKGDIAEGYSVSREKKESFPLTVTSAQKNPTAFYLCASTGDSVTEAFFGQGTRLTVV.